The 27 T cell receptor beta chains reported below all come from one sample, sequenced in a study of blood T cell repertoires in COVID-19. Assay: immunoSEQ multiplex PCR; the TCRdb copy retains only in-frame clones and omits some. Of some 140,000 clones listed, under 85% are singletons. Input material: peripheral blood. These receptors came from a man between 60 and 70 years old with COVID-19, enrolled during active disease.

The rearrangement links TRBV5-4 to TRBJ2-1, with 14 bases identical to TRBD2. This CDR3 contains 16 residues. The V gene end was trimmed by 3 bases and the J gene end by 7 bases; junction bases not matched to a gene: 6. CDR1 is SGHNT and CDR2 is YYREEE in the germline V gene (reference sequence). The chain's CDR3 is CASSSGTSGSLNEQFF. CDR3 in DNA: TGTGCCAGCAGCTCAGGGACTAGCGGGAGTTTAAATGAGCAGTTCTTC.

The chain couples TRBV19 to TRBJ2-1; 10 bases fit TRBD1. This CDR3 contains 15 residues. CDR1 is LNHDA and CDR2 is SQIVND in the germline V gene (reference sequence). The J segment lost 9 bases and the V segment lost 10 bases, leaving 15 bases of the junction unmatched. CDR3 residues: CATKPTGGRFTEQFF. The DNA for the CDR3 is TGTGCCACTAAACCGACAGGGGGCCGTTTTACTGAGCAGTTCTTC.

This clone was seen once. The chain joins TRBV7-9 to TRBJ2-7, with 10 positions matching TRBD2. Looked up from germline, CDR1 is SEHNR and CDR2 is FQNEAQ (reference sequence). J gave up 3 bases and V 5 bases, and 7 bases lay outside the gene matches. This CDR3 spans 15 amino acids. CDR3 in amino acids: CASSVGTSVYYEQYF. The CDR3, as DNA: TGTGCCAGCAGCGTCGGGACTAGCGTATACTACGAGCAGTACTTC.

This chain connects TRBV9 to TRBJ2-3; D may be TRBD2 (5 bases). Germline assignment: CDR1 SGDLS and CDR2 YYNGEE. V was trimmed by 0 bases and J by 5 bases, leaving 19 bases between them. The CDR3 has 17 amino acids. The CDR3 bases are TGTGCCAGCAGCGTAGGGGGAGACTTCAGCGTCGGAGATACGCAGTATTTT. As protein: CASSVGGDFSVGDTQYF.

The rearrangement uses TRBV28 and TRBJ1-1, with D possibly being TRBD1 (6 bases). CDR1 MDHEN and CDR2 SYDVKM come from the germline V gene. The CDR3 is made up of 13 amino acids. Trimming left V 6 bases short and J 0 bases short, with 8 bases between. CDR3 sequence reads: CASRWTVNTEAFF. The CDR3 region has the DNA TGTGCCAGCAGATGGACAGTGAACACTGAAGCTTTCTTT.

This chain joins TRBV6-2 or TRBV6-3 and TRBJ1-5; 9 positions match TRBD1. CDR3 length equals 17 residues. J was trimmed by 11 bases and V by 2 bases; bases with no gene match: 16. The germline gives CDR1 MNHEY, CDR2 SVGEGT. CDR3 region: CASSYPDYRGQAPAQHF. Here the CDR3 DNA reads TGTGCCAGCAGTTACCCAGATTACAGGGGGCAGGCTCCTGCCCAGCATTTT.

The DNA for the CDR3 is TGTGCCAGCAGTCCAATGGACAGGGACCAAGAGACCCAGTACTTC. Translating it yields CASSPMDRDQETQYF. This chain links TRBV6-5 with TRBJ2-5, with 8 nucleotides matching TRBD1. The CDR3 sequence is 15 residues long. V lost 5 bases to trimming and J lost 0 bases; unmatched junction nucleotides: 5. Per germline, CDR1 MNHEY and CDR2 SVGAGI.

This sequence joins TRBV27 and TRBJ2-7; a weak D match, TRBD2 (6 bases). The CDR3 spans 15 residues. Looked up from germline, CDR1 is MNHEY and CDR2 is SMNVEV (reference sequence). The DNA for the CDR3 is TGTGCGTCCCGCAGAGGGACTGTATCCTCCTACGAGCAGTACTTC. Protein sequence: CASRRGTVSSYEQYF.

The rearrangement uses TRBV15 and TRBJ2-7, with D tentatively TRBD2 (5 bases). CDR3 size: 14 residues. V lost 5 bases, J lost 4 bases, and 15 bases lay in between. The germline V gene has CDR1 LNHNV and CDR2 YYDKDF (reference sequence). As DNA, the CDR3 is TGTGCCACCAGCGACCCGCGGGTTCTATACGAGCAGTACTTC. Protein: CATSDPRVLYEQYF.

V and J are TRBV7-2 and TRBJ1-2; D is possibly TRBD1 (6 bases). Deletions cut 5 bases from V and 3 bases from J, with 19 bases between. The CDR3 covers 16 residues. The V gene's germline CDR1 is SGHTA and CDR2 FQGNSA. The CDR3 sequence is CASSPLPQGMDYGYTF. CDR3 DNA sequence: TGTGCCAGCAGCCCGCTTCCCCAGGGGATGGACTATGGCTACACCTTC.

The CDR3 protein is CASSLIVAPNEKLFF. CDR3 DNA: TGTGCCAGCAGCTTGATAGTAGCTCCTAATGAAAAACTGTTTTTT. The J gene is TRBJ1-4, the V gene TRBV7-2; D is ambiguous. The CDR3 length is 15 residues. V was shortened by 3 bases and J by 3 bases, with 11 bases between the two germline ends. The germline V gene has CDR1 SGHTA and CDR2 FQGNSA.

The CDR3 region is CASNDGGVGEKLFF. The CDR3 bases are TGCGCCAGCAACGACGGGGGAGTAGGTGAAAAACTGTTTTTT. The chain uses TRBV4-3 and TRBJ1-4; D might be TRBD1 (5 bases). This CDR3 is built from 14 residues. V was clipped by 7 bases and J by 7 bases, with 16 bases between them. Germline loops: CDR1 LGHNA, CDR2 YSLEER.

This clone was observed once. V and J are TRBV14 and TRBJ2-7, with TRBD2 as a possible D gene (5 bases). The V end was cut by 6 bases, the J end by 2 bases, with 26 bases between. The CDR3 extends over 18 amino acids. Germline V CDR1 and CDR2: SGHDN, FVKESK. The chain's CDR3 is CASSPTITRVDQPYEQYF. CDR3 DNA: TGTGCCAGCAGTCCCACCATCACTAGGGTCGACCAGCCCTACGAGCAGTACTTC.

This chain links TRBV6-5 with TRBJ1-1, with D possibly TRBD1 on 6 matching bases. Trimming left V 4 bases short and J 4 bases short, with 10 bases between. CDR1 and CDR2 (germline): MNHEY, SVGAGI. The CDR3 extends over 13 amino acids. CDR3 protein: CASSSVGGTEAFF. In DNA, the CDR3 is TGTGCCAGCAGTTCAGTAGGGGGCACTGAAGCTTTCTTT.

CDR3 residues: CASSYSTSGGYEQYF. Here the CDR3 DNA reads TGTGCCAGCAGTTACTCGACTAGCGGGGGATACGAGCAGTACTTC. The chain combines TRBV6-2 or TRBV6-3 with TRBJ2-7; 12 positions match TRBD2. CDR3 length: 15 amino acids. V gave up 0 bases and J gave up 4 bases; unmatched junction bases: 1. Germline V CDR1 and CDR2: MNHEY, SVGEGT.

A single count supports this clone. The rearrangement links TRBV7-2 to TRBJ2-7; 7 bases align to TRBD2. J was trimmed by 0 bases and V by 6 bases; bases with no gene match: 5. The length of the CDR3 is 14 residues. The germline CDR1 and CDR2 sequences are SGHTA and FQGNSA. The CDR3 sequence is CASRFGGSSYEQYF. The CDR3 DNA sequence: TGTGCCAGCAGGTTTGGCGGGAGCTCCTACGAGCAGTACTTC.

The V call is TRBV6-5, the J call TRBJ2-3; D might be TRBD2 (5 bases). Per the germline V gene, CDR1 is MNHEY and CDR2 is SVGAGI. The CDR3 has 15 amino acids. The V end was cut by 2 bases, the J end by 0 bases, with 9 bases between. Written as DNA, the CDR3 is TGTGCCAGCAGTTACGGCGGAGGAAGCACAGATACGCAGTATTTT. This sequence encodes CASSYGGGSTDTQYF.

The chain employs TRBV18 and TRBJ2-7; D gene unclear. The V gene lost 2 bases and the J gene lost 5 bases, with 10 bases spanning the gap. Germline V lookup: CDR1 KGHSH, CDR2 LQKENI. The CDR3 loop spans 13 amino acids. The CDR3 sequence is CASSPGLKNEQYF. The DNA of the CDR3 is TGTGCCAGCTCACCAGGGCTAAAAAACGAGCAGTACTTC.

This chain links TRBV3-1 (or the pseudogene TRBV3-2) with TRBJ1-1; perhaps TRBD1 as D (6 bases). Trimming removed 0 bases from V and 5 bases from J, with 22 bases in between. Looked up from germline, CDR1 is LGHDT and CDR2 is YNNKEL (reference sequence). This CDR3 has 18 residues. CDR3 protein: CASSQEFAAGGARTEAFF. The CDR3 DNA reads TGTGCCAGCAGCCAAGAATTCGCCGCGGGGGGCGCGCGGACTGAAGCTTTCTTT.

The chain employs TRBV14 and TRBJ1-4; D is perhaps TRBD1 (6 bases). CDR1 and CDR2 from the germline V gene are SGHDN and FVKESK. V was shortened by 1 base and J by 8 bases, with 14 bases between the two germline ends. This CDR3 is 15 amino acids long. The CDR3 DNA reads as TGTGCCAGCAGCCAAGGTCCCAGGGGCAGGGAAAAACTGTTTTTT. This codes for CASSQGPRGREKLFF.

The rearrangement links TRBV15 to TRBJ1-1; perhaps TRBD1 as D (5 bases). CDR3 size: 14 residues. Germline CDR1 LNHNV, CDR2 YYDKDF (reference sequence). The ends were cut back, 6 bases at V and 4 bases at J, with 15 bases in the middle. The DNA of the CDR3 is TGTGCCACCAGGGAGGGAGGGGAGAGCACTGAAGCTTTCTTT. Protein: CATREGGESTEAFF.

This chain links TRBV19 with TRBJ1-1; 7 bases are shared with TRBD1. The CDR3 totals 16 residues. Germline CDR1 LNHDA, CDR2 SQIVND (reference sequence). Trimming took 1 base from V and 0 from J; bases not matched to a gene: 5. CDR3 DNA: TGTGCCAGTAGTATAGGATGGACAGGAATGAACACTGAAGCTTTCTTT. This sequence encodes CASSIGWTGMNTEAFF.

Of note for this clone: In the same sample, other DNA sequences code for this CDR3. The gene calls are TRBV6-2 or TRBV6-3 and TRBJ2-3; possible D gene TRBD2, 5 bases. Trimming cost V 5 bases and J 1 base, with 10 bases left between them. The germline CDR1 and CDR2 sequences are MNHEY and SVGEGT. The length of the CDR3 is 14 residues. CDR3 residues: CASSLALRTDTQYF. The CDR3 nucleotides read TGTGCCAGCAGTCTAGCCCTACGCACAGATACGCAGTATTTT.

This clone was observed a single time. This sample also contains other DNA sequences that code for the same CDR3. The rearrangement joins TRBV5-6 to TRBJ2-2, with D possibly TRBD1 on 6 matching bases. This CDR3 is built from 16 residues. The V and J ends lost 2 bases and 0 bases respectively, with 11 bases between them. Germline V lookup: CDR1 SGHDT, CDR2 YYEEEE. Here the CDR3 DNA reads TGTGCCAGCAGCTTCTTCGGGACATCGAACACCGGGGAGCTGTTTTTT. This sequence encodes CASSFFGTSNTGELFF. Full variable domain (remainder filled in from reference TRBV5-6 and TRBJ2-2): DAGVTQSPTHLIKTRGQQVTLRCSPKSGHDTVSWYQQALGQGPQFIFQYYEEEERQRGNFPDRFSGHQFPNYSSELNVNALLLGDSALYLCASSFFGTSNTGELFFGEGSRLTVL.

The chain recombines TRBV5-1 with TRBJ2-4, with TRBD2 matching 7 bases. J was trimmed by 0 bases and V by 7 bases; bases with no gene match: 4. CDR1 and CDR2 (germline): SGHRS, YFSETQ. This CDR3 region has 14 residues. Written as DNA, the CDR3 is TGCGCCAGCGCCCTAGCGGAAGCCAAAAACATTCAGTACTTC. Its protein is CASALAEAKNIQYF.

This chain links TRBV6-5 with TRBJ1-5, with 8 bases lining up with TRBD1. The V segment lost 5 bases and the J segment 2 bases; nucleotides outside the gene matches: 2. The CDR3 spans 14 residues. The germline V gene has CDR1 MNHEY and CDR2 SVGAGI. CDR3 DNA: TGTGCCAGCAGTCAGACAGGGGGCAATCAGCCCCAGCATTTT. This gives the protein CASSQTGGNQPQHF.

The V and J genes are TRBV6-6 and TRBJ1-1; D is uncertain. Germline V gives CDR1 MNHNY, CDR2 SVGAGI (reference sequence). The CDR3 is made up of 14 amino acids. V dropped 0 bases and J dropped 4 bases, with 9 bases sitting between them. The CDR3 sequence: CASSYSEGSTEAFF. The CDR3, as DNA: TGTGCCAGCAGTTACTCGGAGGGAAGCACTGAAGCTTTCTTT.